This record covers a single TCR beta chain. The data derive from a study of cytomegalovirus exposure and HLA in healthy donors. With 60 Vbeta and 13 Jbeta primers, the PCR was carried out. Method: immunoSEQ multiplex PCR; TCRdb's copy keeps in-frame clones and lacks some. Of 55,000 or so clones detected, approximately 70% appear once; the ten largest clones hold nearly 3%. This CDR3 has 13 residues. V lost 10 bases to trimming and J lost 1 base, with 15 bases between them. Germline-derived CDR1 and CDR2 are SGHDT and YYEEEE. The sample taken for sequencing was PBMCs. The chain is built from TRBV5-6 and TRBJ2-7; weak D call: TRBD1 (5 bases). The receptor was derived from a man aged 18 to 30 in good health and CMV-seronegative. CDR3 loop: CAAGLAGSYEQYF. For the CDR3, the DNA is TGTGCCGCCGGATTGGCAGGGTCCTACGAGCAGTACTTC.